Described below is a single T cell receptor beta chain sequence and its context. The CDR3 is made up of 14 amino acids. The V and J ends lost 3 bases and 2 bases respectively, with 10 bases between them. CDR1 and CDR2 (germline): LNHDA, SQIVND (reference sequence). This sample was taken from a study of blood T cell repertoires in COVID-19. The overall study: Samples of COVID-19 (acute and convalescent) were obtained from the United States, Italy and Spain. In each case, the material was cDNA or gDNA derived from T cells, B-cell-depleted T cells, or PBMCs.

In the original workflow: Amplification of reference gene primers provided the estimated nucleated cell counts. The assay was immunoSEQ multiplex PCR, and TCRdb's table has in-frame clones only and misses some. That table gives V, J and clone size, and the DNA gave D and trimming. The repertoire holds about 200,000 clones, roughly 86% seen once, with around 2.7% in the top ten. The sample comprised peripheral blood. The TCR originated in a man between 60 and 75 years old with acute or convalescent COVID-19. The V gene is TRBV19, the J gene TRBJ1-2; a possible D gene is TRBD1 (6 bases). CDR3 nucleotides: TGTGCCAGTAGTATTGGGGGCAAGAACTATGGCTACACCTTC. Amino acids: CASSIGGKNYGYTF.